This paragraph covers one T cell receptor (beta chain) sequence. Its antigen is unidentified. The V gene lost 4 bases and the J gene lost 0 bases, with 6 bases spanning the gap. CDR3 length: 13 amino acids. CDR1 and CDR2 from the germline V gene are LGHNA and YSLEER. CD45RO-negative, CCR7-positively selected cells formed the naive CD8 fraction, excluding terminally differentiated effector memory CD45RA+ cells. Those who donated were healthy HIV-negative adults, with no recent acute infections or vaccinations reported. Sequenced by immunoSEQ multiplex PCR; TCRdb stores in-frame clones only, minus some. The data hold about 870,000 clones, with nearly 95% observed a single time. This sample was included in a study of shared clonotypes between healthy human individuals. About the research overall: Donor ages ranged 18 to 49 years: a couple of women, a few men. Study results and caveats: Generation probabilities of non-shared clonotypes were lower (relative to those shared by all four donors). Naive CD4 clonotype sharing across a few donors was around 5%.

The chain joins TRBV4-3 to TRBJ1-1; a weak D match, TRBD1 (5 bases). The sequenced sample consisted of naive CD8+ T cells sorted from blood. The receptor was derived from a man aged 25-40 years in good health. CDR3 loop: CASSPTVNTEAFF. The CDR3 nucleotides are TGCGCCAGCAGCCCGACAGTGAACACTGAAGCTTTCTTT.